The rows below give T cell receptor beta chains drawn from one sample of a study of cytomegalovirus exposure and HLA in healthy donors. TCRdb keeps only in-frame clones here, not all; method: immunoSEQ multiplex PCR. The sample carries around 130,000 clones, less than 80% recorded once. What was sequenced was PBMCs. The receptor set was obtained from a man aged 40-55 years in good health and CMV-seropositive. Each CDR3 is given with its conserved first and last residue. The D gene is left open where the match is weak. Size is omitted from some rows. Given values are once, few, many or a class for expanded clones.

TRBJ2-6 | TRBD1 | TRBV28 | few | CASRRTGQARGSGANVLTF | TGTGCCAGCCGAAGGACAGGGCAAGCCCGGGGCTCTGGGGCCAACGTCCTGACTTTC
TRBJ2-3 | TRBD2 | TRBV6-6 | once | CASTEAGGAGDTQYF | TGTGCCAGCACCGAAGCGGGAGGGGCCGGAGATACGCAGTATTTT
TRBJ2-5 | TRBD2 | TRBV6-5 | . | CASSEGWGGETQYF | TGTGCCAGCAGTGAAGGTTGGGGGGGAGAGACCCAGTACTTC
TRBJ2-7 | . | TRBV5-8 | . | CASSLASLESSYEQYF | TGTGCCAGCAGCTTGGCCTCTCTGGAGAGCTCCTACGAGCAGTACTTC
TRBJ1-2 | . | TRBV27 | few | CASTSSGGGYGYTF | TGTGCCAGCACATCATCCGGGGGGGGATATGGCTACACCTTC
TRBJ2-3 | . | TRBV5-1 | few | CASSLLRGSTDTQYF | TGCGCCAGCAGCTTGTTGCGGGGAAGCACAGATACGCAGTATTTT
TRBJ1-6 | . | TRBV5-1 | few | CASSQGLTNSPLHF | TGCGCCAGCAGCCAGGGGCTGACCAATTCACCCCTCCACTTT
TRBJ2-7 | TRBD2 | TRBV6-6 | . | CASRDGTNSYEQYF | TGTGCCAGCAGGGACGGGACTAACTCCTACGAGCAGTACTTC
TRBJ2-7 | TRBD1 | TRBV30 | . | CAWSTGGYEQYF | TGTGCCTGGAGCACAGGGGGGTACGAGCAGTACTTC
TRBJ2-7 | TRBD2 | TRBV6-5 | . | CASKVGGGPVYEQYF | TGTGCCAGCAAAGTCGGCGGGGGGCCCGTCTACGAGCAGTACTTC
TRBJ1-1 | . | TRBV6-5 | few | CASSYSSVNTEAFF | TGTGCCAGCAGTTACTCATCCGTGAACACTGAAGCTTTCTTT
TRBJ2-7 | TRBD2 | TRBV4-1 | . | CASSFRTSDYEQYF | TGCGCCAGCAGCTTTCGGACTAGCGACTACGAGCAGTACTTC
TRBJ1-1 | TRBD1 | TRBV25-1 | . | CASSEFGTAKAFF | TGTGCCAGCAGTGAATTTGGGACAGCGAAAGCTTTCTTT
TRBJ2-2 | . | TRBV18 | . | CASSGGHGTGELFF | TGTGCCAGTTCCGGAGGCCACGGGACCGGGGAGCTGTTTTTT
TRBJ1-3 | . | TRBV6-6 | . | CASTRSGGSGNTIYF | TGTGCCAGCACCCGCTCAGGAGGGTCCGGAAACACCATATATTTT
TRBJ2-7 | . | TRBV6-5 | . | CASVRDSEQYF | TGTGCCAGCGTGCGGGATTCGGAGCAGTACTTC
TRBJ1-2 | TRBD1 | TRBV7-2 | . | CASSPRTGVGGYTF | TGTGCCAGCAGCCCCCGGACAGGGGTGGGTGGCTACACCTTC
TRBJ2-5 | TRBD1 | TRBV11-1 | . | CASSFLQGGKKETQYF | TGTGCCAGCAGCTTCTTACAGGGGGGTAAAAAAGAGACCCAGTACTTC
TRBJ2-1 | TRBD2 | TRBV5-1 | . | CASSLAVGGGRNEQFF | TGCGCCAGCAGCTTGGCCGTGGGGGGGGGTCGCAATGAGCAGTTCTTC
TRBJ2-2 | TRBD2 | TRBV25-1 | . | CASSSLAGGRAGELFF | TGTGCCAGCAGTAGCCTAGCGGGAGGGCGGGCCGGGGAGCTGTTTTTT
TRBJ2-1 | TRBD2 | TRBV5-6 | . | CASSFHPVGLAGVNEQFF | TGTGCCAGCAGCTTCCACCCGGTTGGGCTAGCGGGGGTCAATGAGCAGTTCTTC
TRBJ1-6 | . | TRBV7-9 | . | CASSEDPRASPLHF | TGTGCCAGCAGCGAGGACCCCAGGGCTTCACCCCTCCACTTT
TRBJ1-3 | TRBD1 | TRBV28 | . | CASRLTGGLNTIYF | TGTGCCAGCAGGCTGACAGGGGGATTGAACACCATATATTTT
TRBJ2-5 | . | TRBV28 | few | CASTPSRQRETQYF | TGTGCCAGCACTCCTTCGAGACAGCGAGAGACCCAGTACTTC
TRBJ1-4 | . | TRBV27 | . | CASRGGVNEKLFF | TGTGCCAGCAGAGGGGGGGTGAATGAAAAACTGTTTTTT
TRBJ2-5 | TRBD2 | TRBV4-2 | . | CASSQGASGPETQYF | TGTGCCAGCAGCCAAGGGGCTAGCGGGCCGGAGACCCAGTACTTC
TRBJ1-6 | . | TRBV5-4 | . | CASSLGSSSPLHF | TGTGCCAGCAGCTTGGGGAGCAGCTCACCCCTCCACTTT
TRBJ1-5 | . | TRBV11-2 | few | CASSLAGSNQPQHF | TGTGCCAGCAGCTTAGCAGGGAGCAATCAGCCCCAGCATTTT
TRBJ1-3 | . | TRBV6-4 | . | CASSAFPGSDTIYF | TGTGCCAGCAGTGCCTTCCCGGGATCGGACACCATATATTTT
TRBJ2-2 | . | TRBV7-9 | . | CASSRTAGELFF | TGTGCCAGCAGTCGGACAGCCGGGGAGCTGTTTTTT
TRBJ2-3 | TRBD2 | TRBV25-1 | . | CASSTPLAGLTDTQYF | TGTGCCAGCAGTACACCACTAGCGGGGCTAACAGATACGCAGTATTTT
TRBJ1-1 | . | TRBV18 | . | CASSPLDSGTEAFF | TGTGCCAGCTCACCACTGGACAGCGGAACTGAAGCTTTCTTT